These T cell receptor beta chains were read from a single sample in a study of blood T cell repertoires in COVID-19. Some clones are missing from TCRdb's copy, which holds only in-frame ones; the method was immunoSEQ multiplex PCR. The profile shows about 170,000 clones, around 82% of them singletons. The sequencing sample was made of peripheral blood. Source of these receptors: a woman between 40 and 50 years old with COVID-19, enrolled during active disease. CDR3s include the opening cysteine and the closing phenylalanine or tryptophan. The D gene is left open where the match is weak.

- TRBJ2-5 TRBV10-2 CASGRPRETQYF
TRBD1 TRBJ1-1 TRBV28 CASSRDRGRHTEAFF
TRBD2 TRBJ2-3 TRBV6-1 CASSEASGGDTQYF
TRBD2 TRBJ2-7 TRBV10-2 CASSSTSGRINEQYF
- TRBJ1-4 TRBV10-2 CASSFQGLHEKLFF
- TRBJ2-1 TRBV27 CASRDRTDEQFF
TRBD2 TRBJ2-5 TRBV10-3 CAIRQGGPQETQYF
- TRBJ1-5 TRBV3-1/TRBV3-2 CASSQDRVGQPQHF
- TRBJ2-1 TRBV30 CAWSVAAYNEQFF
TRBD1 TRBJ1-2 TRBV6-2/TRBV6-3 CASSSDRAYGYTF
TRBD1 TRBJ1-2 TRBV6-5 CASSDRQGVTYGYTF
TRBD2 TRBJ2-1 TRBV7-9 CASSPIAGGLTDEQFF
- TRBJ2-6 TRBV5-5 CASSLEGRESGANVLTF
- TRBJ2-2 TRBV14 CASSHRNTGELFF
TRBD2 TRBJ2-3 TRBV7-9 CASSFQRGGTDTQYF
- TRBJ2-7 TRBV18 CASSPPDTYYEQYF
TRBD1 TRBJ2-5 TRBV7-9 CASSQGQLQETQYF
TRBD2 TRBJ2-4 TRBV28 CASSLGGSPQNIQYF
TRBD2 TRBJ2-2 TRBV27 CASSPTSGSGGELFF
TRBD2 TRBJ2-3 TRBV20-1 CSASKDRLAGVADTQYF
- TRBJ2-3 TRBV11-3 CASSLDGTGTDTQYF
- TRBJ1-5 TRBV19 CASNPGSGINQPQHF
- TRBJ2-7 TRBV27 CASSTRSDSSYEQYF
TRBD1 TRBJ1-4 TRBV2 CASSDWRDRAFF
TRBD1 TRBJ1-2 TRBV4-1 CASSQDDRGSYGYTF
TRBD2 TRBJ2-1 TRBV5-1 CASSKSSGVYNEQFF
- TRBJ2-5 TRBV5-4 CASSPGLQETQYF
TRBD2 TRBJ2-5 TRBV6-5 CASGGGQETQYF
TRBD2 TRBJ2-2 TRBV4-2 CASSQDSGVGRSGGELFF
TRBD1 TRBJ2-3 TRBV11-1 CASSTRQGVIDTQYF
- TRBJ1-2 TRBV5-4 CASSLDVTAYGYTF
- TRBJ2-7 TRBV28 CASSLLFRYEQYF
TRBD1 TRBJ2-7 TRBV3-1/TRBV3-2 CASSQAGGLFYEQYF
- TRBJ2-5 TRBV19 CASSTTRQETQYF
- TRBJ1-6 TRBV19 CASSERPGNSPLHF
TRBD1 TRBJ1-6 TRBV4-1 CASSQVGPGTGSNSPLHF
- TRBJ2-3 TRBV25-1 CASSEFRSTDTQYF
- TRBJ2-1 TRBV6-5 CASSPVGQRQEQFF
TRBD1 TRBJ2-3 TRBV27 CASSLRGLIGTDTQYF
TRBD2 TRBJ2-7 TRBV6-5 CASRWEGSYEQYF
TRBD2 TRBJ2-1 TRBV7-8 CASSRGLAGSPTYNEQFF